Reported below is one T cell receptor (beta chain). The data originate from a study of blood T cell repertoires in COVID-19. Study details: Sites across the United States, Italy and Spain contributed samples from acute and convalescent COVID-19.

Per the original data handling: Reference gene primers were amplified, and this amplification served to estimate nucleated cell counts. The method was immunoSEQ multiplex PCR; TCRdb's version includes in-frame clones alone and lacks a portion of them. V and J calls plus clone size are reproduced from that table; the DNA served to infer D and trimming. The sample lists roughly 120,000 clones, 85% to 90% occurring once. Germline CDR1 reads SGHTA; CDR2 reads FQGNSA. V gave up 5 bases and J gave up 5 bases; unmatched junction bases: 4. This CDR3 contains 14 residues. This chain connects TRBV7-2 to TRBJ1-5; 9 bases align to TRBD1. Sequenced material: peripheral blood. The clonotype was recovered from a human donor in a cohort sampled during active COVID-19. CDR3: CASSPRTGDQPQHF. CDR3 in DNA: TGTGCCAGCAGCCCTCGGACAGGGGATCAGCCCCAGCATTTT.